This T cell receptor beta chain was obtained from a study of PD-1 blockade in classical Hodgkin lymphoma. Notes on the study in general: By C4D1 there was a significant rise in CD4+ TCR diversity but not in CD8+ TCR diversity. Initiation of nivolumab under 1 year after ASCT led to exclusion of patients.

The CDR3 extends over 14 amino acids. Germline-derived CDR1 and CDR2 are SGHTA and FQGNSA. Trimming took 2 bases from V and 8 from J; bases not matched to a gene: 4. Profiling relied on immunoSEQ multiplex PCR, and the TCRdb table lists in-frame clones only, not all of them. The sample consists of tens of thousands of clones, roughly 88% of them appearing once. A remark on this clone: Its specificity is unknown.

No patient escaped relapse after autologous stem cell transplantation, and brentuximab vedotin exposure varied. This specimen was peripheral blood mononuclear cells (PBMCs), taken before the second cycle of nivolumab. The chain carries TRBV7-2 and TRBJ1-3, with 9 nucleotides matching TRBD1. The sequence came from a human donor with classical Hodgkin lymphoma. The CDR3 reads CASSLTGQGDTIYF. Here the CDR3 DNA reads TGTGCCAGCAGCTTAACGGGACAGGGAGACACCATATATTTT.